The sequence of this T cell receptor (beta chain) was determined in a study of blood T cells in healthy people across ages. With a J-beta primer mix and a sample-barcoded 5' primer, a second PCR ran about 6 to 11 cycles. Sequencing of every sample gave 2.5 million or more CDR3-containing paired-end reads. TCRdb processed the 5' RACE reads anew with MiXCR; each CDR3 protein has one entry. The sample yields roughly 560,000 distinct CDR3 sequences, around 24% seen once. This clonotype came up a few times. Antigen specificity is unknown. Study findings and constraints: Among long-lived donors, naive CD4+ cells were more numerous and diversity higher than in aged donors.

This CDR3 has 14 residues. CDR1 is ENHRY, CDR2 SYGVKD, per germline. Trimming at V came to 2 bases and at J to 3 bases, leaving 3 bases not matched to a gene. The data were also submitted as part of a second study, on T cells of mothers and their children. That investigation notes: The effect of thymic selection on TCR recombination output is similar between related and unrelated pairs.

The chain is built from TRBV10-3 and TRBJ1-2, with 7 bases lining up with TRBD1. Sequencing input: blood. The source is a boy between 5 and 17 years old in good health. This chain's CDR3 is CAISEPGGYYGYTF. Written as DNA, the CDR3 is TGTGCCATCAGTGAGCCAGGGGGGTACTATGGCTACACCTTC.